This T cell receptor beta chain came from a study of cytomegalovirus exposure and HLA in healthy donors. Study-level findings and limits: TRBV6-2, TRBV6-3 and other indistinguishable V segments were excluded. Per a later analysis, HLA-associated TCR beta chains showed more clonal expansion than other, equally common TCR beta chains. Apparent HLA restriction characterized most CMV-associated TCR beta chains in a later analysis. About 87% or about 30% of the time was how often most TCR beta V segments were productive, according to an earlier analysis.

The length of the CDR3 is 14 residues. The J segment lost 1 base and the V segment lost 4 bases, leaving 4 bases of the junction unmatched. Germline loops: CDR1 SGDLS, CDR2 YYNGEE. It was with 60 Vbeta and 13 Jbeta primers that the PCR ran. Measured with immunoSEQ multiplex PCR; TCRdb has only the in-frame clones, and not every one. The table has approximately 180,000 clones, around 80% seen once. This clone was counted a few times. Its antigen is currently unknown. The specimen sequenced was PBMCs. This clonotype originated in a woman aged 40-49 years in good health and CMV-seronegative. V gene TRBV9 combines with J gene TRBJ1-1; TRBD1 matches at 7 bases. CDR3 sequence (DNA): TGTGCCAGCAGCTCCGGGACAGCGAACACTGAAGCTTTCTTT. Protein sequence: CASSSGTANTEAFF.